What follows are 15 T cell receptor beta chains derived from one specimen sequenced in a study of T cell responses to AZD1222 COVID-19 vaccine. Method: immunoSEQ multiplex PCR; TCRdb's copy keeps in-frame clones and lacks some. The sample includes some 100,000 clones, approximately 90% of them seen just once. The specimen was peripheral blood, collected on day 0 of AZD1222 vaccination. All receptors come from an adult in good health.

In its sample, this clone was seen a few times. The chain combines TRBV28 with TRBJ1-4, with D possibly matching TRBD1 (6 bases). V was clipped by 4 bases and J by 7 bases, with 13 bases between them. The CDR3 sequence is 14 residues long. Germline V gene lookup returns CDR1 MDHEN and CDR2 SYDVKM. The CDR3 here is CASSYREYAEKLFF. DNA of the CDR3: TGTGCCAGCAGTTACAGGGAGTACGCTGAAAAACTGTTTTTT.

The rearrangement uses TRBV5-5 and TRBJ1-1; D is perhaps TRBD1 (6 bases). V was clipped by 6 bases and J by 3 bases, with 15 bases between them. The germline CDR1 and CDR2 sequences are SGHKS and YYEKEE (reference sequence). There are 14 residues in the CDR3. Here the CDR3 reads CASTQGGYDTEAFF. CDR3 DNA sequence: TGTGCCAGCACCCAAGGGGGTTATGACACTGAAGCTTTCTTT.

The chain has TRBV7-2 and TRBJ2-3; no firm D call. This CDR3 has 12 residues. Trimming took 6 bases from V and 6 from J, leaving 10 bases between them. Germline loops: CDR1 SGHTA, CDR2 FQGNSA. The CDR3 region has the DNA TGTGCCAGCAGATCGCTTGCGGATACGCAGTATTTT. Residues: CASRSLADTQYF.

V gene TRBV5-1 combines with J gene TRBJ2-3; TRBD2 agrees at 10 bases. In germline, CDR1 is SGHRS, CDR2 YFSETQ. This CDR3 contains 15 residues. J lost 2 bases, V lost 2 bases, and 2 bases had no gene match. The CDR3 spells CASSFSGGYTDTQYF. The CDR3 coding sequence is TGCGCCAGCAGCTTTAGCGGGGGGTACACAGATACGCAGTATTTT.

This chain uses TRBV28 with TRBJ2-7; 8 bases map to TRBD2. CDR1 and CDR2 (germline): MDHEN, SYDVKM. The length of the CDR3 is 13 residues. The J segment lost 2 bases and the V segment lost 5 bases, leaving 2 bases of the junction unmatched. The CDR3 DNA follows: TGTGCCAGCAGTACTAGCGGTCCCTACGAGCAGTACTTC. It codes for CASSTSGPYEQYF.

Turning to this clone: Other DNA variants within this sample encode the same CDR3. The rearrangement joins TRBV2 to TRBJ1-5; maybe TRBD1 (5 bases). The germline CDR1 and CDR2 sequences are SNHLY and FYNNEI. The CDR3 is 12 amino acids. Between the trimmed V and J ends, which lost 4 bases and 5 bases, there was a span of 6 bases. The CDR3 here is CASSGGDQPQHF. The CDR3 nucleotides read TGTGCCAGCAGTGGGGGGGATCAGCCCCAGCATTTT.

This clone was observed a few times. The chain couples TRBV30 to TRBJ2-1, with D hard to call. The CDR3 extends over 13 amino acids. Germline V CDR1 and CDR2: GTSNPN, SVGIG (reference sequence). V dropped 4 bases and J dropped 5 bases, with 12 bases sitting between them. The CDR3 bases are TGTGCCTGGACACTCTCCAGAGACAATGAGCAGTTCTTC. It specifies CAWTLSRDNEQFF.

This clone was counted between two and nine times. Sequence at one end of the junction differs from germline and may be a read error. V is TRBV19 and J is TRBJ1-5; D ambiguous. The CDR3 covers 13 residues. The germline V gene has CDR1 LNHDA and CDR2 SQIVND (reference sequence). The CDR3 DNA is TGCGCAACAAGTACCTATAGCAATCAGCCCCAGCATTTT. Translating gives CATSTYSNQPQHF. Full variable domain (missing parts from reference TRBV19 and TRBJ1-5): DGGITQSPKYLFRKEGQNVTLSCEQNLNHDAMYWYRQDPGQGLRLIYYSQIVNDFQKGDIAEGYSVSREKKESFPLTVTSAQKNPTAFYLCATSTYSNQPQHFGDGTRLSIL.

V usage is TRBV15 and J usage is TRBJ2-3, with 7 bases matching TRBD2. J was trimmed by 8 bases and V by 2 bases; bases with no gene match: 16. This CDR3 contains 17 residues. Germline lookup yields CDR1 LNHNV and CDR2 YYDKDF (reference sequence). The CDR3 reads CATSRLAELSAERTQYF. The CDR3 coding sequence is TGTGCCACCAGCAGACTAGCGGAACTAAGTGCAGAGCGTACGCAGTATTTT.

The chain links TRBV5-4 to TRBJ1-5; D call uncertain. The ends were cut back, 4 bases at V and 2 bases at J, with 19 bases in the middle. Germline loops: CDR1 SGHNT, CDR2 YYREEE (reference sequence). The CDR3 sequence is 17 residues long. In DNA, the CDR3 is TGTGCCAGCAGCCAACTAATCGGCCCGCGGGGCAATCAGCCCCAGCATTTT. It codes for CASSQLIGPRGNQPQHF.

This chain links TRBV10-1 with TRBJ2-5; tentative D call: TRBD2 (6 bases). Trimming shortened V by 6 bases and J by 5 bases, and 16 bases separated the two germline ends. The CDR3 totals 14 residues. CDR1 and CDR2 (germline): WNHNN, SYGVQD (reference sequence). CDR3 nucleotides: TGCGCCAGCAGCCCAGACCCCAGCGGGGAGACCCAGTACTTC. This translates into CASSPDPSGETQYF.

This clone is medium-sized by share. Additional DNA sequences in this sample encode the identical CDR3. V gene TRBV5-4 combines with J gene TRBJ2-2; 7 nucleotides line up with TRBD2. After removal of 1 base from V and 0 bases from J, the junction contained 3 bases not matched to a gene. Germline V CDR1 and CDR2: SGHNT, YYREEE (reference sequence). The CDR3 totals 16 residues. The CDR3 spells CASSLRGGANTGELFF. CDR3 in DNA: TGTGCCAGCAGCTTGCGTGGGGGGGCGAACACCGGGGAGCTGTTTTTT.

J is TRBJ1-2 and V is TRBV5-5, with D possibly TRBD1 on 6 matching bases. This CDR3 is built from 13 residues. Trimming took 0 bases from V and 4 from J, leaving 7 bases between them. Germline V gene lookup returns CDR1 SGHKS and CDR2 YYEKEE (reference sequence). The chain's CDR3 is CASSLARGYGYTF. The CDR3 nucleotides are TGTGCCAGCAGCTTGGCCAGGGGCTATGGCTACACCTTC.

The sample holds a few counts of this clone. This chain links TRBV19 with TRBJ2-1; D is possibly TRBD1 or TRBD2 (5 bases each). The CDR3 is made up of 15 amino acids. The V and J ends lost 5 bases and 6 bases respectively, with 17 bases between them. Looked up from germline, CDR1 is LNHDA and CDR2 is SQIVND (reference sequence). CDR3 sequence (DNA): TGTGCCAGTAGTCCACTAGATTCGGGACCCAATGAGCAGTTCTTC. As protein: CASSPLDSGPNEQFF.

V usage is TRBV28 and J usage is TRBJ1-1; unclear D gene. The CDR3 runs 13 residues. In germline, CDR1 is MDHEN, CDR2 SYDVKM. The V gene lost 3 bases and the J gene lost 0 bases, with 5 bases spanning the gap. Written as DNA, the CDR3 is TGTGCCAGCAGTTTCAGCATGAACACTGAAGCTTTCTTT. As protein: CASSFSMNTEAFF.